This T cell receptor (beta chain) was sequenced in a study of cytomegalovirus exposure and HLA in healthy donors. The CDR3 is 15 residues long. The germline V and J ends were trimmed by 2 bases and 0 bases, with 10 bases remaining between them. Germline V CDR1 and CDR2: KGHSH, LQKENI. This clone was seen only a few times. Its antigen is currently unknown. General study findings and limits: Later on, an analysis showed TCR association rates differing by HLA locus, with DRB1 the most and HLA-C the fewest.

PCR was performed using 60 Vbeta and 13 Jbeta primers. Generated by immunoSEQ multiplex PCR, the TCRdb table keeps only in-frame clones and is missing some. The profile shows around 150,000 clones, roughly 9.6% of them singletons. The V gene is TRBV18, the J gene TRBJ1-1; TRBD1 is a possible D gene (6 bases). The source of this sequence is a woman in her 40s in good health and CMV-seropositive. Sequencing used PBMCs. CDR3 loop: CASSPLGAVNTEAFF. CDR3 DNA: TGTGCCAGCTCACCATTGGGGGCGGTGAACACTGAAGCTTTCTTT.